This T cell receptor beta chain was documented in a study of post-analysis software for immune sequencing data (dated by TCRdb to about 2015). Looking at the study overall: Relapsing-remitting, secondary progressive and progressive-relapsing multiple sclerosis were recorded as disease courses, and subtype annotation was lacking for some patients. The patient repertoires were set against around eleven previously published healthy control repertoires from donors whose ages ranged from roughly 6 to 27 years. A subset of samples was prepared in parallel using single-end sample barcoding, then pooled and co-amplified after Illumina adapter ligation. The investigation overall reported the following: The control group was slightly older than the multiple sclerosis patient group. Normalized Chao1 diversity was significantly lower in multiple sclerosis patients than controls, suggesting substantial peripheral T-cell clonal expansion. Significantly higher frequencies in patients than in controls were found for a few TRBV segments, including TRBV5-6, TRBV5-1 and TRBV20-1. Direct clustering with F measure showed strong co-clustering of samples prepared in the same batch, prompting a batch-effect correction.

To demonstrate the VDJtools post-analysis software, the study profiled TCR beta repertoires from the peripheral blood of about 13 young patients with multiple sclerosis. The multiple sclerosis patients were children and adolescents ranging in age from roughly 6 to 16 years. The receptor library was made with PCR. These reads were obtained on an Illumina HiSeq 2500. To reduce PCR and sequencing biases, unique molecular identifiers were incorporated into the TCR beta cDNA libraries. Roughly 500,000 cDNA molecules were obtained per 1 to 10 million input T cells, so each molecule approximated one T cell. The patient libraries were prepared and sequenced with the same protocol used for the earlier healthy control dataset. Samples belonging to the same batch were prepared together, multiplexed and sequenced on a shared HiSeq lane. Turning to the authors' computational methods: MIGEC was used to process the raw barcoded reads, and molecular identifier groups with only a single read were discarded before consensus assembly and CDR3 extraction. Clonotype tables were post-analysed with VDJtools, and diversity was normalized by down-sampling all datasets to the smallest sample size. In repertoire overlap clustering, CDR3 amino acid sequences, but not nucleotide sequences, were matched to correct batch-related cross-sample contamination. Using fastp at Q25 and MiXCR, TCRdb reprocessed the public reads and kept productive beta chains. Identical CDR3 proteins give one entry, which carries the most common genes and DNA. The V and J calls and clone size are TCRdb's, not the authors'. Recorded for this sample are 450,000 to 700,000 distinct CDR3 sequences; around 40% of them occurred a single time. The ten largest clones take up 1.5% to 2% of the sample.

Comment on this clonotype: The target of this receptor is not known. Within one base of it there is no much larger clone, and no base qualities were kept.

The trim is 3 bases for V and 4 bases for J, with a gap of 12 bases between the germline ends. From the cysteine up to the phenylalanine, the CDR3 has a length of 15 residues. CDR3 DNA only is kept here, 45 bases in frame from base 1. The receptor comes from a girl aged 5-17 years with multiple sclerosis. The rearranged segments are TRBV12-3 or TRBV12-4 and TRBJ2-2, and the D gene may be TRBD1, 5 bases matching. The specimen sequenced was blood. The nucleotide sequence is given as TGTGCCAGCAGTTTTATCGCAGGGTCCACCGGGGAGCTGTTTTTT. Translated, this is CASSFIAGSTGELFF.